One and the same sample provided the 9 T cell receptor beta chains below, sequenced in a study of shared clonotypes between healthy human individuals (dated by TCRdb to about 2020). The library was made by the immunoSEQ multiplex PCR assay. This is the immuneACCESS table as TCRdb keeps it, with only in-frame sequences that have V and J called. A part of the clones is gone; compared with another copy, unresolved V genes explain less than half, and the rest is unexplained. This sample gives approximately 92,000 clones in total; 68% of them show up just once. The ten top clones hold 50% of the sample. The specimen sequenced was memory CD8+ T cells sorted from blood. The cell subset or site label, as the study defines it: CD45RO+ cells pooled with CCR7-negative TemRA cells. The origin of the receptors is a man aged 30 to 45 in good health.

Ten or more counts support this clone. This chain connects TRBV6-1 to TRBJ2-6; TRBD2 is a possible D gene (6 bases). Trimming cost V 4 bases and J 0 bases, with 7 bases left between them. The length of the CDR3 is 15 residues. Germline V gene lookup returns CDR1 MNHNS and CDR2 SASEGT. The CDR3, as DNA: TGTGCCAGCAGTGCGGGACTCTCTGGGGCCAACGTCCTGACTTTC. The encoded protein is CASSAGLSGANVLTF.

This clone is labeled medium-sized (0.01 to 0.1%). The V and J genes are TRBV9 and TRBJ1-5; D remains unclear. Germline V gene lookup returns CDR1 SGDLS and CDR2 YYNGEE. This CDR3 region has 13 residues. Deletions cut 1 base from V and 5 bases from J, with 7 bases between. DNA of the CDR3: TGTGCCAGCAGCGTATCTGGAGATCAGCCCCAGCATTTT. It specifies CASSVSGDQPQHF.

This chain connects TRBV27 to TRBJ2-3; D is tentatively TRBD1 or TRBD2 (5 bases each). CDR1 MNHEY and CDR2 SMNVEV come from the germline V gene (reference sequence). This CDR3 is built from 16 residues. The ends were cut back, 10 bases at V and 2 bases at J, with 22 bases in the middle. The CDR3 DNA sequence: TGTGCCACCCGGGACCAAAAAATTGGGTACACAGATACGCAGTATTTT. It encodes CATRDQKIGYTDTQYF.

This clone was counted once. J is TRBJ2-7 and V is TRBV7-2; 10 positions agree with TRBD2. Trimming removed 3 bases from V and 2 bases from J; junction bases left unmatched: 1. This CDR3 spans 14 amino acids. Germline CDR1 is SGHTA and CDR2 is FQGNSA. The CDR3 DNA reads TGTGCCAGCAGCTTGCTAGCGGGAGCCTACGAGCAGTACTTC. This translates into CASSLLAGAYEQYF.

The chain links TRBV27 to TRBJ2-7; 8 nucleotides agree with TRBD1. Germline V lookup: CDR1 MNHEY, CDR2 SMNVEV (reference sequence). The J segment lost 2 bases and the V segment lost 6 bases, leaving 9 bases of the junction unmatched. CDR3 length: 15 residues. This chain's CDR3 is CASSRTTGVPYEQYF. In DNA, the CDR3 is TGTGCCAGCAGCCGAACGACAGGGGTTCCCTACGAGCAGTACTTC.

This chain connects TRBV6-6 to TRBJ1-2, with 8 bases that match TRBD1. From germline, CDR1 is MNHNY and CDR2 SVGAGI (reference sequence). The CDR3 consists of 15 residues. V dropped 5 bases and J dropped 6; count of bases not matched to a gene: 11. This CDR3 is CASSPHRTGSDGYTF. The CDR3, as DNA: TGTGCCAGCAGTCCACATCGGACAGGGAGCGATGGCTACACCTTC.

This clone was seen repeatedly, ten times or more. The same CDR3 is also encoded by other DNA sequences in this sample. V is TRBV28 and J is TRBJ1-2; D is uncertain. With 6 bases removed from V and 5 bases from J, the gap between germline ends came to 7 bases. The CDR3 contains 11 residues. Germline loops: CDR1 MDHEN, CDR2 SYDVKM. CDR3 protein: CASSSAYGYTF. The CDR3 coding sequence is TGTGCCAGCAGCTCGGCGTATGGCTACACCTTC.

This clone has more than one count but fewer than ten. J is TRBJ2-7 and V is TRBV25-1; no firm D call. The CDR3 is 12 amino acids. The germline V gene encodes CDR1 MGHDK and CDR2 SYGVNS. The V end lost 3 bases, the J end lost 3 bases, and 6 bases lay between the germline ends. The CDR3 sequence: CASSEGSYEQYF. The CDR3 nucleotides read TGTGCCAGCAGTGAGGGCAGCTACGAGCAGTACTTC.

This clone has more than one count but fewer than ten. The CDR3 DNA reads as TGTGCCAGCAGTTTATCGGGGCAAAACACTGAAGCTTTCTTT. The encoded protein is CASSLSGQNTEAFF. This chain uses TRBV27 with TRBJ1-1; D perhaps matches TRBD1 (5 bases). The germline V gene has CDR1 MNHEY and CDR2 SMNVEV (reference sequence). CDR3 length equals 14 residues. The ends were cut back, 0 bases at V and 2 bases at J, with 7 bases in the middle.